The 25 T cell receptor beta chains presented below share a single source sample, sequenced in a study of blood T cell repertoires in COVID-19. Libraries were prepared by immunoSEQ multiplex PCR; TCRdb keeps only in-frame clonotypes and omits some of them. Of around 100,000 clones in the sample, roughly 86% were seen once. Sequencing input: peripheral blood. These receptors were taken from a human donor with acute or convalescent COVID-19. The donor label of this sample is uncertain.

The CDR3 DNA sequence: TGTGCAAGTCGCTTGCGACAGGGAGGTTACGAGCAGTACTTC. Its protein product is CASRLRQGGYEQYF. The chain is built from TRBV12-2 and TRBJ2-7; the table names TRBD1, a call not compared with the DNA. TRBV12-2 is described as a pseudogene. This CDR3 spans 14 amino acids.

The chain couples TRBV28 to TRBJ1-1; unclear D gene. This CDR3 region has 13 residues. The V and J ends lost 2 bases and 4 bases respectively, with 8 bases between them. Germline V gives CDR1 MDHEN, CDR2 SYDVKM. The CDR3 DNA follows: TGTGCCAGCAGTTTAGGGCCCCCCACTGAAGCTTTCTTT. Protein product: CASSLGPPTEAFF.

The chain links TRBV5-1 to TRBJ1-5, with 7 bases matching TRBD1. The junction had 7 bases not matched to a gene; V was cut back by 0 bases and J by 7 bases. The CDR3 is made up of 15 amino acids. Germline CDR1 reads SGHRS; CDR2 reads YFSETQ. CDR3: CASSLDGGGWQPQHF. DNA of the CDR3: TGCGCCAGCAGCTTGGACGGAGGGGGCTGGCAGCCCCAGCATTTT.

The chain joins TRBV5-6 to TRBJ1-4, with D maybe TRBD1 (5 bases). V lost 0 bases, J lost 5 bases, and 17 bases lay in between. Germline V lookup: CDR1 SGHDT, CDR2 YYEEEE. This CDR3 has 17 residues. The CDR3 loop is CASSLEARLGGNEKLFF. DNA of the CDR3: TGTGCCAGCAGCTTGGAGGCCAGGTTGGGGGGGAATGAAAAACTGTTTTTT.

The CDR3 loop reads CASSLGNRVGEKLFF. For the CDR3, the DNA is TGTGCCAGCAGCTTGGGAAACAGGGTAGGGGAAAAACTGTTTTTT. V usage is TRBV5-4 and J usage is TRBJ1-4; maybe TRBD1 (6 bases). The V and J ends lost 0 bases and 8 bases respectively, with 14 bases between them. The CDR3 is 15 amino acids. CDR1 is SGHNT and CDR2 is YYREEE in the germline V gene (reference sequence). The complete variable domain, with remaining parts taken from reference TRBV5-4 and TRBJ1-4, reads ETGVTQSPTHLIKTRGQQVTLRCSSQSGHNTVSWYQQALGQGPQFIFQYYREEENGRGNFPPRFSGLQFPNYSSELNVNALELDDSALYLCASSLGNRVGEKLFFGSGTQLSVL.

The J gene is TRBJ2-1, the V gene TRBV29-1; 9 bases fit TRBD1. The CDR3 is 13 amino acids. V trimming: 4 bases; J trimming: 9 bases; junction bases outside the gene matches: 7. Per germline, CDR1 SQVTM and CDR2 ANQGSEA. The CDR3 nucleotides read TGCAGCGTTGCGGGACAGGGTGACAGTGAGCAGTTCTTC. Its protein product is CSVAGQGDSEQFF.

The CDR3 DNA is TGTGCCAGCAGAGGACGGGGGAACACTGAAGCTTTCTTT. Residues: CASRGRGNTEAFF. The chain has TRBV2 and TRBJ1-1; D unresolved. The CDR3 has 13 amino acids. V shed 6 bases and J shed 1 base, with 9 bases lying between them. Germline CDR1 is SNHLY and CDR2 is FYNNEI.

The genes are TRBV10-3 and TRBJ2-6; TRBD1 is a possible D gene (5 bases). Germline V lookup: CDR1 ENHRY, CDR2 SYGVKD. CDR3 length: 14 amino acids. The V end lost 8 bases, the J end lost 1 base, and 9 bases lay between the germline ends. CDR3 DNA sequence: TGTGCCATCGGCGACAGTTCTGGGGCCAACGTCCTGACTTTC. Translation gives CAIGDSSGANVLTF.

This chain uses TRBV5-1 with TRBJ2-5; 9 bases fit TRBD2. CDR1 SGHRS and CDR2 YFSETQ come from the germline V gene. CDR3 length equals 15 residues. V was pared by 2 bases and J by 1 base, with 3 bases of the junction left unmatched. The CDR3 DNA reads TGCGCCAGCAGCTTTAGCGGGGGCGCCCAAGAGACCCAGTACTTC. Translating it yields CASSFSGGAQETQYF.

The V gene is TRBV6-4, the J gene TRBJ1-5; 12 nucleotides match TRBD1. From germline, CDR1 is MRHNA and CDR2 SNTAGT. The length of the CDR3 is 15 residues. Trimming removed 6 bases from V and 8 bases from J; junction bases left unmatched: 8. The CDR3 sequence: CASSPGTGGREPQHF. The CDR3 DNA sequence: TGTGCCAGCAGCCCCGGGACAGGGGGCCGGGAGCCCCAGCATTTT.

A single count supports this clone. The chain links TRBV19 to TRBJ2-1; a possible D gene is TRBD1 (6 bases). Germline V gives CDR1 LNHDA, CDR2 SQIVND (reference sequence). The CDR3 contains 15 residues. The V gene lost 7 bases and the J gene lost 7 bases, with 20 bases spanning the gap. The CDR3 reads CASISTGSSRNEQFF. DNA of the CDR3: TGTGCCAGTATTTCCACAGGGAGCTCCCGGAATGAGCAGTTCTTC.

The chain employs TRBV30 and TRBJ2-3, with D maybe TRBD1 (5 bases). This CDR3 comprises 14 residues. Trimming pared 0 bases from V and 2 bases from J, leaving 9 bases between. Germline CDR1 is GTSNPN and CDR2 is SVGIG (reference sequence). The CDR3 DNA follows: TGTGCCTGGAGTGTAGGGGCTTTCACAGATACGCAGTATTTT. This sequence encodes CAWSVGAFTDTQYF.

The chain combines TRBV20-1 with TRBJ1-2, with D uncertain. CDR3 length equals 11 residues. Germline CDR1 reads DFQATT; CDR2 reads SNEGSKA (reference sequence). The CDR3 DNA reads as TGCAGCCAAAGCCAGGTCTATGGCTACACCTTC. Translating it yields CSQSQVYGYTF.

The chain recombines TRBV5-1 with TRBJ1-2, with TRBD1 matching 8 bases. After removal of 4 bases from V and 2 bases from J, the junction contained 1 base not matched to a gene. Germline values: CDR1 SGHRS, CDR2 YFSETQ. The CDR3 runs 13 residues. This CDR3 is CASSGQGNYGYTF. The CDR3 DNA sequence: TGCGCCAGCAGCGGACAGGGAAACTATGGCTACACCTTC.

The chain combines TRBV27 with TRBJ1-1, with 7 bases identical to TRBD1. The CDR3 runs to 15 residues. Germline V gene sequence: CDR1 MNHEY, CDR2 SMNVEV (reference sequence). Trimming removed 5 bases from V and 0 bases from J; junction bases left unmatched: 6. CDR3 loop: CASSPGQILNTEAFF. CDR3 bases: TGTGCCAGCAGTCCGGGACAGATTCTGAACACTGAAGCTTTCTTT.

This rearrangement joins TRBV18 to TRBJ2-1, with D uncertain. Trimming took 1 base from V and 6 from J, leaving 13 bases between them. Germline-derived CDR1 and CDR2 are KGHSH and LQKENI. The CDR3 spans 15 residues. The CDR3 DNA is TGTGCCAGCTCACCACTTGCGCAGGCTATCAATGAGCAGTTCTTC. This sequence encodes CASSPLAQAINEQFF.

The chain recombines TRBV12-3 or TRBV12-4 with TRBJ1-1, with a tentative D call TRBD1 (6 bases). The CDR3 is 13 residues long. The V end was cut by 10 bases, the J end by 4 bases, with 16 bases between. The CDR3 DNA reads as TGTGCCACCGATACAGGGTTTTCCACTGAAGCTTTCTTT. It specifies CATDTGFSTEAFF.

CDR3 coding DNA: TGTGCCAGCAGTCCGACAGGCTATCAGCCCCAGCATTTT. It specifies CASSPTGYQPQHF. V gene TRBV28 combines with J gene TRBJ1-5, with D perhaps TRBD1 (6 bases). There are 13 residues in the CDR3. Per germline, CDR1 MDHEN and CDR2 SYDVKM. V dropped 5 bases and J dropped 5 bases, with 10 bases sitting between them.

DNA for the CDR3: TGTGCCAGCAGCCCGGGACAGTTCTCTGGAAACACCATATATTTT. Translation: CASSPGQFSGNTIYF. The genes are TRBV27 and TRBJ1-3; TRBD1 aligns across 7 bases. Germline trimming cut 6 bases from V and 0 bases from J; bases unmatched to any gene: 5. This CDR3 has 15 residues. The germline V gene has CDR1 MNHEY and CDR2 SMNVEV (reference sequence).

The V and J genes are TRBV7-9 and TRBJ2-1, with 9 bases fitting TRBD2. Unmatched junction bases numbered 7, after V lost 2 bases and J lost 8 bases. Looked up from germline, CDR1 is SEHNR and CDR2 is FQNEAQ (reference sequence). This CDR3 is built from 15 residues. DNA for the CDR3: TGTGCCAGCAGCTTACGGAGCGGGGGGTTGGATGAGCAGTTCTTC. Translated, it gives CASSLRSGGLDEQFF. Together with reference TRBV7-9 and TRBJ2-1, the CDR3 gives the full variable domain: DTGVSQNPRHKITKRGQNVTFRCDPISEHNRLYWYRQTLGQGPEFLTYFQNEAQLEKSRLLSDRFSAERPKGSFSTLEIQRTEQGDSAMYLCASSLRSGGLDEQFFGPGTRLTVL.

The chain uses TRBV4-1 and TRBJ1-3, with 9 positions matching TRBD1. This CDR3 spans 14 amino acids. Trimming cost V 4 bases and J 11 bases; bases outside gene matches: 9. Germline CDR1 reads MGHRA; CDR2 reads YSYEKL. As DNA, the CDR3 is TGCGCCAGCAGCCTACAGTGGGGGACAGGGTCCATATATTTT. Amino acids: CASSLQWGTGSIYF.

The chain recombines TRBV10-3 with TRBJ2-2; 8 bases are a match to TRBD1. Trimming at V came to 6 bases and at J to 1 base, leaving 4 bases not matched to a gene. Germline V gene sequence: CDR1 ENHRY, CDR2 SYGVKD. This CDR3 spans 15 amino acids. The CDR3 DNA follows: TGTGCCATCAGGATACAGGGGGTGAACACCGGGGAGCTGTTTTTT. Protein: CAIRIQGVNTGELFF.

This chain links TRBV7-3 with TRBJ2-3, with TRBD1 identical over 9 bases. Unmatched junction bases numbered 0, after V lost 4 bases and J lost 1 base. Germline CDR1 SGHTA, CDR2 FQGTGA. The CDR3 sequence is 14 residues long. In DNA, the CDR3 is TGTGCCAGCAGCTGGGACAGGGGCACAGATACGCAGTATTTT. It specifies CASSWDRGTDTQYF.

V is TRBV30 and J is TRBJ2-1; D gene unclear. The CDR3 has 14 amino acids. V shed 6 bases and J shed 7 bases, with 19 bases lying between them. The germline V gene encodes CDR1 GTSNPN and CDR2 SVGIG (reference sequence). The CDR3 sequence: CACQPRRPGNEQFF. DNA of the CDR3: TGTGCCTGCCAACCCCGACGGCCGGGTAATGAGCAGTTCTTC.

The chain combines TRBV6-5 with TRBJ2-7; 10 bases are a match to TRBD1. Germline CDR1 reads MNHEY; CDR2 reads SVGAGI. V dropped 2 bases and J dropped 7; count of bases not matched to a gene: 2. The CDR3 runs 13 residues. This CDR3 reads CASSYADRGEQYF. The CDR3 bases are TGTGCCAGCAGTTACGCGGACAGGGGGGAGCAGTACTTC.